The 9 T cell receptor beta chains below were found in one sample sequenced in a study of cytomegalovirus exposure and HLA in healthy donors. The PCR employed 60 Vbeta primers together with 13 Jbeta primers. Clones were read by immunoSEQ multiplex PCR, and TCRdb kept only the in-frame ones, dropping some. Among fewer than 200,000 clones listed, roughly 70% were seen once. Sequenced: PBMCs. The origin of the receptors is a girl aged 5-17 years in good health and CMV-seronegative.

The chain has TRBV5-1 and TRBJ2-3, with a possible D match to TRBD2 (5 bases). The CDR3 is 13 residues long. Trimming cost V 4 bases and J 5 bases, with 11 bases left between them. From germline, CDR1 is SGHRS and CDR2 YFSETQ. Here the CDR3 reads CASSEAGQDTQYF. As DNA, the CDR3 is TGCGCCAGCAGCGAGGCGGGCCAAGATACGCAGTATTTT. Based on the CDR3 plus reference TRBV5-1 and TRBJ2-3, the full variable domain is KAGVTQTPRYLIKTRGQQVTLSCSPISGHRSVSWYQQTPGQGLQFLFEYFSETQRNKGNFPGRFSGRQFSNSRSEMNVSTLELGDSALYLCASSEAGQDTQYFGPGTRLTVL.

The chain links TRBV14 to TRBJ2-3; D uncertain. CDR1 and CDR2 (germline): SGHDN, FVKESK. Between the trimmed V and J ends, which lost 6 bases and 1 base, there was a span of 5 bases. This CDR3 region has 12 residues. The CDR3 is CASSRRTDTQYF. The CDR3 DNA reads as TGTGCCAGCAGTCGTCGCACAGATACGCAGTATTTT.

The chain couples TRBV7-9 to TRBJ2-2; 9 positions match TRBD1. The CDR3 has 15 amino acids. J was trimmed by 6 bases and V by 4 bases; bases with no gene match: 6. Germline V gene lookup returns CDR1 SEHNR and CDR2 FQNEAQ (reference sequence). CDR3 nucleotides: TGTGCCAGCAGCTCGAGACAGGGGGAGGCCGGGGAGCTGTTTTTT. It yields the protein CASSSRQGEAGELFF.

The V and J genes are TRBV7-8 and TRBJ1-2, with TRBD1 matching over 8 bases. CDR3 length: 13 amino acids. In germline, CDR1 is SGHVS, CDR2 FQNEAQ. V dropped 2 bases and J dropped 8; count of bases not matched to a gene: 4. The CDR3 spells CASSLSGGRGYTF. CDR3 sequence (DNA): TGTGCCAGCAGCTTATCAGGGGGCAGGGGCTACACCTTC.

The CDR3 DNA reads TGTGCCAGCACGGCCCGACAGGGAGATGGCTACACCTTC. This sequence encodes CASTARQGDGYTF. This chain joins TRBV2 and TRBJ1-2; 7 bases map to TRBD1. Unmatched junction bases numbered 8, after V lost 7 bases and J lost 6 bases. CDR1 and CDR2 from the germline V gene are SNHLY and FYNNEI. This CDR3 region has 13 residues. The variable domain in full, with the rest retrieved from reference TRBV2 and TRBJ1-2, is EPEVTQTPSHQVTQMGQEVILRCVPISNHLYFYWYRQILGQKVEFLVSFYNNEISEKSEIFDDQFSVERPDGSNFTLKIRSTKLEDSAMYFCASTARQGDGYTFGSGTRLTVV.

This clone was seen a single time. The chain recombines TRBV7-9 with TRBJ1-1; D ambiguous. V dropped 2 bases and J dropped 7 bases, with 8 bases sitting between them. The germline V gene has CDR1 SEHNR and CDR2 FQNEAQ (reference sequence). The CDR3 is 12 amino acids. The CDR3 nucleotides read TGTGCCAGCAGCTTATCTTCGGGTGAAGCTTTCTTT. It codes for CASSLSSGEAFF.

The sample holds a few counts of this clone. The V and J genes are TRBV5-1 and TRBJ1-2, with D tentatively TRBD1 (6 bases). The CDR3 totals 13 residues. Trimming took 0 bases from V and 7 from J, leaving 10 bases between them. Germline lookup yields CDR1 SGHRS and CDR2 YFSETQ. The CDR3 loop reads CASSLEGGSGYTF. Here the CDR3 DNA reads TGCGCCAGCAGCTTGGAGGGGGGGTCTGGCTACACCTTC.

In this sample, this clone turned up a few times. V and J are TRBV6-5 and TRBJ1-1; a possible D gene is TRBD1 (5 bases). Germline loops: CDR1 MNHEY, CDR2 SVGAGI. This CDR3 contains 14 residues. V lost 5 bases and J lost 4, with 14 bases in between. The chain's CDR3 is CASSAGTGLTEAFF. As DNA, the CDR3 is TGTGCCAGCAGTGCCGGGACGGGACTCACTGAAGCTTTCTTT.

The V gene is TRBV6-5, the J gene TRBJ1-1; D is unresolved. The CDR3 is made up of 14 amino acids. Looked up from germline, CDR1 is MNHEY and CDR2 is SVGAGI. Trimming took off 8 bases at V and 7 bases at J, with 20 bases between the two ends. DNA for the CDR3: TGTGCCAGCTATCAACGGGGAATTAAGGGTGAAGCTTTCTTT. Translation gives CASYQRGIKGEAFF.